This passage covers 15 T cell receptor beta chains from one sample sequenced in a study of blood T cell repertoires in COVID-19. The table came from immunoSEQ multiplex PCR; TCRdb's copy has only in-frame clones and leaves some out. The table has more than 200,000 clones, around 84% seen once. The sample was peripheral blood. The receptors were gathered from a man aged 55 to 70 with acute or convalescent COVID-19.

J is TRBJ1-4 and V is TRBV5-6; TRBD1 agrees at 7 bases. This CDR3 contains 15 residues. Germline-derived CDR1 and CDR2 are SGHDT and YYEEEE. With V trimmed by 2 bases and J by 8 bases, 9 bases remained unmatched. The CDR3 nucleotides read TGTGCCAGCAGCTTAGGAGGGGGCGAGTCAGAAAAACTGTTTTTT. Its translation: CASSLGGGESEKLFF. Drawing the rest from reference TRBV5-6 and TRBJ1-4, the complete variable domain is DAGVTQSPTHLIKTRGQQVTLRCSPKSGHDTVSWYQQALGQGPQFIFQYYEEEERQRGNFPDRFSGHQFPNYSSELNVNALLLGDSALYLCASSLGGGESEKLFFGSGTQLSVL.

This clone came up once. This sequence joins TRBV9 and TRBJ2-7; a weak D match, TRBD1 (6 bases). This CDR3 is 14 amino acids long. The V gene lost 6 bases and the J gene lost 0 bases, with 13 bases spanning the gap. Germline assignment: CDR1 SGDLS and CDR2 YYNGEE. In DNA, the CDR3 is TGTGCCAGCAACAGAGAGGGGGACTCCTACGAGCAGTACTTC. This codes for CASNREGDSYEQYF. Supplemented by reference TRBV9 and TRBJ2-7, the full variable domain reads DSGVTQTPKHLITATGQRVTLRCSPRSGDLSVYWYQQSLDQGLQFLIQYYNGEERAKGNILERFSAQQFPDLHSELNLSSLELGDSALYFCASNREGDSYEQYFGPGTRLTVT.

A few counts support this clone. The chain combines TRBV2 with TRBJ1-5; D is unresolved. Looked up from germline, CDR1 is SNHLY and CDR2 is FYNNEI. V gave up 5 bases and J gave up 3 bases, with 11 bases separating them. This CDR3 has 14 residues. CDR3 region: CASSMDGNNQPQHF. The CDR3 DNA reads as TGTGCCAGCAGTATGGACGGGAACAATCAGCCCCAGCATTTT.

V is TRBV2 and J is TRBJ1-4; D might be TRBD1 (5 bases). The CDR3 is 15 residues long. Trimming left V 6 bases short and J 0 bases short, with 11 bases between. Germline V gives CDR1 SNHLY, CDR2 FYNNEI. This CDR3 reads CASRRQSATNEKLFF. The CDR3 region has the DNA TGTGCCAGCAGACGACAGTCCGCAACTAATGAAAAACTGTTTTTT. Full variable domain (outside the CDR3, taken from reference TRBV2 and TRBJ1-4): EPEVTQTPSHQVTQMGQEVILRCVPISNHLYFYWYRQILGQKVEFLVSFYNNEISEKSEIFDDQFSVERPDGSNFTLKIRSTKLEDSAMYFCASRRQSATNEKLFFGSGTQLSVL.

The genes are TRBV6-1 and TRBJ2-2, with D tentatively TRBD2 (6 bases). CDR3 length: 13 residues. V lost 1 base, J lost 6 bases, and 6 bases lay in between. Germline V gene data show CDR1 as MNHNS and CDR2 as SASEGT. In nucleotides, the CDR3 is TGTGCCAGCAGTGAAGGGGAGGCCGGGGAGCTGTTTTTT. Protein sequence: CASSEGEAGELFF.

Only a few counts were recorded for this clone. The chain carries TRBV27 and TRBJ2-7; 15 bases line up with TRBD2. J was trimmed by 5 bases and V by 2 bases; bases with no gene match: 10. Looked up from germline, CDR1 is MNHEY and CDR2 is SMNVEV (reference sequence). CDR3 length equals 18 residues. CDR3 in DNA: TGTGCCAGCAGTTTAGGCTCCGGGACTAGCGGGAGGTCCCACGAGCAGTACTTC. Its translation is CASSLGSGTSGRSHEQYF.

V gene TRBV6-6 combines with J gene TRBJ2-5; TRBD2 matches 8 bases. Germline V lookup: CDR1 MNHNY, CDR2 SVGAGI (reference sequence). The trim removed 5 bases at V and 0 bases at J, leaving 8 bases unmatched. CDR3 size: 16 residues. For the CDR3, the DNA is TGTGCCAGCAGTCCTCTGGCTAGCGGGTACCAAGAGACCCAGTACTTC. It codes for CASSPLASGYQETQYF.

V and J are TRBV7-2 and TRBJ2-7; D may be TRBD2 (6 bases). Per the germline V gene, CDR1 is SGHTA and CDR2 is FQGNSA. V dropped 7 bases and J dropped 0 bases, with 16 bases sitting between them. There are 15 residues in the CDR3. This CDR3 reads CASNPGGTSSYEQYF. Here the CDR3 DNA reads TGTGCCAGCAACCCCGGCGGGACCAGCTCCTACGAGCAGTACTTC.

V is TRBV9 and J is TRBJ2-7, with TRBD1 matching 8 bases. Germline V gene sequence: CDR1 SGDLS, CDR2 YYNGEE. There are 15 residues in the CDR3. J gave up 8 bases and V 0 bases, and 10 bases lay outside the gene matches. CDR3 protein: CASSVAVGTGSQQYF. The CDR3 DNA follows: TGTGCCAGCAGCGTAGCAGTGGGGACAGGATCACAGCAGTACTTC. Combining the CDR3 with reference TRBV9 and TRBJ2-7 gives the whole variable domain DSGVTQTPKHLITATGQRVTLRCSPRSGDLSVYWYQQSLDQGLQFLIQYYNGEERAKGNILERFSAQQFPDLHSELNLSSLELGDSALYFCASSVAVGTGSQQYFGPGTRLTVT.

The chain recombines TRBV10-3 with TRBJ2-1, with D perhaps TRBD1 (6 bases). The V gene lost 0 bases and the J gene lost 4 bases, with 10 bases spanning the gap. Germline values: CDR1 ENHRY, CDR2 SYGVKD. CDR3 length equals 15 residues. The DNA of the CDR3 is TGTGCCATCAGTGAGTCGCAGAGGGGGTACAATGAGCAGTTCTTC. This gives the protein CAISESQRGYNEQFF.

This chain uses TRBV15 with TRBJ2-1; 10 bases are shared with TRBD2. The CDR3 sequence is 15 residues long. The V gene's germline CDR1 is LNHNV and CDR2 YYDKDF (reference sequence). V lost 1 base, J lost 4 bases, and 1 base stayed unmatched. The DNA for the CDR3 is TGTGCCACCAGCAGAGGACTAGCGGGTTACAATGAGCAGTTCTTC. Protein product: CATSRGLAGYNEQFF.

The CDR3 sequence is CASSLGDRENQPQHF. The CDR3 DNA follows: TGCGCCAGCAGCTTGGGGGACAGGGAGAATCAGCCCCAGCATTTT. This sequence joins TRBV5-1 and TRBJ1-5; 9 nucleotides agree with TRBD1. Trimming at V came to 0 bases and at J to 4 bases, leaving 2 bases not matched to a gene. The CDR3 runs to 15 residues. Germline CDR1 SGHRS, CDR2 YFSETQ.

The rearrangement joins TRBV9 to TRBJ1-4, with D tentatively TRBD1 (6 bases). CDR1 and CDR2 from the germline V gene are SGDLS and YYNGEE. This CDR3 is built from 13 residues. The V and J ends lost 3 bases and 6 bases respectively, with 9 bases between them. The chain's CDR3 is CASSGQEDEKLFF. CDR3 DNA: TGTGCCAGCAGCGGACAGGAGGATGAAAAACTGTTTTTT.

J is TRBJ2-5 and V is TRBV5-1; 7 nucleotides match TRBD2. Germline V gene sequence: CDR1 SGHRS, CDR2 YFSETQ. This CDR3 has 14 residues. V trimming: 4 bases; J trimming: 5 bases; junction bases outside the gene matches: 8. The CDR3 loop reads CASSTGLRGETQYF. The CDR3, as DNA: TGCGCCAGCAGCACCGGACTGCGGGGGGAGACCCAGTACTTC.

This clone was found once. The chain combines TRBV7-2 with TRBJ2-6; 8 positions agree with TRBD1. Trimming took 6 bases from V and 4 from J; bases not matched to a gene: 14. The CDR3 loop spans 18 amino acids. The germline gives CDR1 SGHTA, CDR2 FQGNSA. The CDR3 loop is CASRSPGQVTFGANVLTF. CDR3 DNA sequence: TGTGCCAGCAGGTCCCCGGGACAGGTTACGTTCGGGGCCAACGTCCTGACTTTC.